This T cell receptor (beta chain) comes out of a study of T cell repertoires in cytomegalovirus infection. The CDR3 spans 15 residues. With 0 bases removed from V and 10 bases from J, the gap between germline ends came to 15 bases. The germline V gene encodes CDR1 KGHDR and CDR2 SFDVKD. Study-level findings and limits: HLA-C-restricted CMV clonotypes gave the most frequent clonotype in two of eight donors.

In TCRdb, the reads were re-called with MiXCR into one record per CDR3 protein. The sample includes 350,000 to 400,000 distinct CDR3 sequences, about 35% of them seen just once. Only a few counts were recorded for this clonotype. Its antigen is unidentified. Sequences were derived from cultured PBMCs, sampled from culture after CMV antigen stimulation. V and J are TRBV24-1 and TRBJ2-1; D not resolved. The clonotype originates from a human donor in good health (CMV status not recorded). Some clones in this sample may be carry-over from other donors' samples. The CDR3, as DNA: TGTGCCACCAGTGATTTGCAGGCGAGCGTAAAGGAGCAGTTCTTC. Its translation: CATSDLQASVKEQFF.